The rows below give T cell receptor beta chains drawn from one sample of a study of CD8 T cells in Susac syndrome. TCRdb itself ran the immunoSEQ multiplex PCR reads through MiXCR, one entry per CDR3 protein. The table includes under 200,000 distinct CDR3 sequences, about 91% detected once. Source material: CD4+ T cells from PBMCs. Receptors originate from a human donor with Susac syndrome. Both conserved end residues are part of each CDR3. D genes are given only for firm matches. Some rows mark clone size as missing; the rest say once, few, many or name a class of expanded clone.

J gene	clone size	V gene	D gene	CDR3 DNA	CDR3 protein
TRBJ2-7	.	TRBV4-1	TRBD1	TGCGCCAGCAGCCAAGTTGAGGACAGGGGGCTCGAGCAGTACTTC	CASSQVEDRGLEQYF
TRBJ2-2	.	TRBV30	.	TGTGCCTGGAGTGGTGGAAGCGCCGGGGAGCTGTTTTTT	CAWSGGSAGELFF
TRBJ2-3	once	TRBV5-1	TRBD1	TGCGCCAGCAGCGAATTGACAGGGTTGGGCACAGATACGCAGTATTTT	CASSELTGLGTDTQYF
TRBJ2-3	.	TRBV6-1	TRBD2	TGTGCCAGCAGCCCCGGGACTAGCGGGGGTGGTACAGATACGCAGTATTTT	CASSPGTSGGGTDTQYF
TRBJ2-4	.	TRBV19	.	TGTGCCAGCGCCGGAGGGCGTAAAAACATTCAGTACTTC	CASAGGRKNIQYF
TRBJ2-7	.	TRBV7-2	.	TGTGCCAGCAGCTTAAAGTCGGGGGCCTACGAGCAGTACTTC	CASSLKSGAYEQYF
TRBJ1-2	.	TRBV6-2/TRBV6-3	.	TGTGCCAGCAGCCCCCCCGGTGGCTACACCTTC	CASSPPGGYTF
TRBJ2-3	.	TRBV7-7	.	TGTGCTAGCAGCCCAATAGCAGGAGGGGATACGCAGTATTTT	CASSPIAGGDTQYF
TRBJ2-1	.	TRBV7-9	.	TGTGCCAGCAGCTTCCGGGACTTAAGGGTCAATGAGCAGTTCTTC	CASSFRDLRVNEQFF
TRBJ1-1	.	TRBV12-3/TRBV12-4	.	TGTGCCAGCAGCCTTATGTGGAACACTGAAGCTTTCTTT	CASSLMWNTEAFF
TRBJ2-1	.	TRBV27	.	TGTGCCAGCAGTCAATTCAGAGAGCAGTTCTTC	CASSQFREQFF
TRBJ2-3	.	TRBV12-3/TRBV12-4	TRBD2	TGTGCCAGCAGCCGTAGCGGGGTTCGCACAGATACGCAGTATTTT	CASSRSGVRTDTQYF
TRBJ1-2	.	TRBV27	.	TGTGCCAGCAGTTTATATGCAGAGGGCTCCTATGGCTACACCTTC	CASSLYAEGSYGYTF
TRBJ2-3	.	TRBV5-1	TRBD1	TGCGCCAGCAGCTTGGGGCAACCCGGGACAGAGTATTTT	CASSLGQPGTEYF
TRBJ2-5	.	TRBV15	TRBD2	TGTGCCACCAGCAGAGTAGCGGGAGGGGAGACCCAGTACTTC	CATSRVAGGETQYF
TRBJ1-3	.	TRBV18	.	TGTGCCAGCTCACCATTAGATGGAAACACCATATATTTT	CASSPLDGNTIYF
TRBJ2-1	.	TRBV20-1	.	TGCAGTGCTAGAGTTACGGGCGGCTCCTACAATGAGCAGTTCTTC	CSARVTGGSYNEQFF
TRBJ2-1	.	TRBV5-1	.	TGCGCCAGCACCACGGGAGCCTTTAGCTCCTACAATGAGCAGTTCTTC	CASTTGAFSSYNEQFF
TRBJ1-4	.	TRBV12-3/TRBV12-4	TRBD1	TGTGCCAGCAGTTCGAGACAGGGGGCGAGGGAAAAACTGTTTTTT	CASSSRQGAREKLFF
TRBJ1-1	.	TRBV2	.	TGTGCCAGCAACAGGGCTTTGGAGGACACTGAAGCTTTCTTT	CASNRALEDTEAFF
TRBJ2-5	.	TRBV7-2	.	TGTGCCAGCAGCTTATCATCGGACAGAAACCAAGAGACCCAGTACTTC	CASSLSSDRNQETQYF
TRBJ2-5	.	TRBV20-1	TRBD1	TGCAGTGCTAGAGATGGTGGCCCCAGGGGGCAAGAGACCCAGTACTTC	CSARDGGPRGQETQYF
TRBJ2-7	.	TRBV10-3	.	TGTGCCATCAGTGGGCCGCTGGCCTACGAGCAGTACTTC	CAISGPLAYEQYF
TRBJ1-5	.	TRBV3-1	.	TGTGCCAGCAGCCAAGATTCTACTCAGCCCCAGCATTTT	CASSQDSTQPQHF
TRBJ2-1	.	TRBV2	.	TGTGCCAGAGGGGGCGGGAGAACGTCGGTTGAGCAGTTCTTC	CARGGGRTSVEQFF
TRBJ2-3	.	TRBV5-1	.	TGCGCCAGCAGCCCGCTGACCGTCACAGATACGCAGTATTTT	CASSPLTVTDTQYF
TRBJ1-5	once	TRBV28	.	TGTGCCAGCGGGGTCAATCAGCCCCAGCATTTT	CASGVNQPQHF
TRBJ2-2	.	TRBV4-1	TRBD2	TGCGCCAGCAGCCAAGAGAGAACTAGCGGGGGCCTGAACACCGGGGAGCTGTTTTTT	CASSQERTSGGLNTGELFF
TRBJ2-5	few	TRBV6-2/TRBV6-3	TRBD2	TGTGCCAGCAGTTCGCGACTAGCCTATGAGACCCAGTACTTC	CASSSRLAYETQYF